One sample yielded the 13 T cell receptor beta chains listed below, sequenced in a study of blood T cell repertoires in COVID-19. The method was immunoSEQ multiplex PCR; TCRdb's version includes in-frame clones alone and lacks a portion of them. The sample shows about 160,000 clones, 70% to 90% of them seen only once. The specimen sequenced was peripheral blood. The receptors derive from a human donor in a cohort sampled during active COVID-19.

The gene calls are TRBV20-1 and TRBJ2-1, with a weak D call TRBD1 (6 bases). CDR1 is DFQATT and CDR2 is SNEGSKA in the germline V gene (reference sequence). The CDR3 runs to 15 residues. The V gene lost 3 bases and the J gene lost 3 bases, with 15 bases spanning the gap. CDR3 in amino acids: CSASRAGDIYNEQFF. The DNA for the CDR3 is TGCAGTGCTAGTAGGGCTGGGGACATCTACAATGAGCAGTTCTTC.

This chain connects TRBV4-3 to TRBJ1-1, with TRBD1 matching 7 bases. V shed 0 bases and J 11 bases; nucleotides not matched to a gene: 15. Germline-derived CDR1 and CDR2 are LGHNA and YSLEER. The CDR3 is made up of 16 amino acids. The CDR3 nucleotides are TGCGCCAGCAGCCAAGATTTAGGGGGCCTGGAGCGTGGTGCTTTCTTT. Translated: CASSQDLGGLERGAFF.

This chain connects TRBV15 to TRBJ2-2, with 8 bases matching TRBD1. Trimming at V came to 0 bases and at J to 8 bases, leaving 11 bases not matched to a gene. The CDR3 contains 17 residues. Germline-derived CDR1 and CDR2 are LNHNV and YYDKDF (reference sequence). For the CDR3, the DNA is TGTGCCACCAGCAGAGATCCCCCGGCACAGGGGGTTGGGGAGCTGTTTTTT. Its protein product is CATSRDPPAQGVGELFF. The variable domain in full, completed from reference TRBV15 and TRBJ2-2, reads DAMVIQNPRYQVTQFGKPVTLSCSQTLNHNVMYWYQQKSSQAPKLLFHYYDKDFNNEADTPDNFQSRRPNTSFCFLDIRSPGLGDTAMYLCATSRDPPAQGVGELFFGEGSRLTVL.

This clone was observed a handful of times. The chain carries TRBV3-1 (or the pseudogene TRBV3-2) and TRBJ2-3; 7 nucleotides align to TRBD1. Germline V gene sequence: CDR1 LGHDT, CDR2 YNNKEL (reference sequence). The length of the CDR3 is 12 residues. With V trimmed by 4 bases and J by 14 bases, 9 bases remained unmatched. The CDR3 protein is CASSLGTASLYF. Written as DNA, the CDR3 is TGTGCCAGCAGCCTCGGGACAGCCTCACTGTATTTT.

CDR3 in amino acids: CASSGQGRNQPQHF. The CDR3 DNA is TGTGCCAGCAGTGGACAGGGGAGGAATCAGCCCCAGCATTTT. V gene TRBV27 combines with J gene TRBJ1-5, with 9 bases that match TRBD1. Per the germline V gene, CDR1 is MNHEY and CDR2 is SMNVEV (reference sequence). CDR3 length: 14 residues. V lost 5 bases to trimming and J lost 4 bases; unmatched junction nucleotides: 3.

This clone was observed many times. The CDR3 region is CASSPQGSRNTIYF. The CDR3 region has the DNA TGTGCCAGCAGTCCCCAGGGGAGTAGAAACACCATATATTTT. The chain uses TRBV28 and TRBJ1-3, with D perhaps TRBD1 (6 bases). Trimming took off 5 bases at V and 5 bases at J, with 13 bases between the two ends. The germline V gene encodes CDR1 MDHEN and CDR2 SYDVKM. The CDR3 has 14 amino acids. Full variable domain (remainder filled in from reference TRBV28 and TRBJ1-3): DVKVTQSSRYLVKRTGEKVFLECVQDMDHENMFWYRQDPGLGLRLIYFSYDVKMKEKGDIPEGYSVSREKKERFSLILESASTNQTSMYLCASSPQGSRNTIYFGEGSWLTVV.

The rearrangement joins TRBV18 to TRBJ1-1, with D hard to call. This CDR3 has 14 residues. Germline V gives CDR1 KGHSH, CDR2 LQKENI. V was cut by 3 bases and J by 2 bases, with 10 bases left in between. Written as DNA, the CDR3 is TGTGCCAGCTCACCGGCAATACAAAACACTGAAGCTTTCTTT. Translating gives CASSPAIQNTEAFF.

The chain carries TRBV5-8 and TRBJ1-3; D not resolved. CDR1 is SGHTS, CDR2 YDEGEE, per germline. CDR3 size: 16 residues. Trimming left V 4 bases short and J 4 bases short, with 18 bases between. CDR3 residues: CASSGPSEGLGNTIYF. DNA of the CDR3: TGTGCCAGCAGCGGCCCCTCTGAGGGTCTCGGAAACACCATATATTTT. Full variable domain (rest looked up from reference TRBV5-8 and TRBJ1-3): EAGVTQSPTHLIKTRGQQATLRCSPISGHTSVYWYQQALGLGLQFLLWYDEGEERNRGNFPPRFSGRQFPNYSSELNVNALELEDSALYLCASSGPSEGLGNTIYFGEGSWLTVV.

This clone was observed once. The chain carries TRBV7-9 and TRBJ2-1, with 12 bases fitting TRBD2. The V and J ends lost 5 bases and 8 bases, in that order; junction bases with no gene match: 7. This CDR3 contains 15 residues. Germline-derived CDR1 and CDR2 are SEHNR and FQNEAQ (reference sequence). CDR3 in DNA: TGTGCCAGCAGCCGCACTAGCGGGAGGACGTATGAGCAGTTCTTC. Translation gives CASSRTSGRTYEQFF.

This clone was recorded only once. The rearrangement links TRBV4-3 to TRBJ2-3; perhaps TRBD2 as D (5 bases). From germline, CDR1 is LGHNA and CDR2 YSLEER. This CDR3 has 14 residues. V was cut by 4 bases and J by 2 bases, with 10 bases left in between. The CDR3 region has the DNA TGCGCCAGCAGCCCGACGGGAAACACAGATACGCAGTATTTT. Encoded protein: CASSPTGNTDTQYF.

This clone showed up just once. This chain links TRBV19 with TRBJ1-5; D gene uncertain. The CDR3 contains 15 residues. Trimming left V 0 bases short and J 0 bases short, with 6 bases between. CDR1 and CDR2 from the germline V gene are LNHDA and SQIVND (reference sequence). CDR3 nucleotides: TGTGCCAGTAGTATAGATCGCTATAGCAATCAGCCCCAGCATTTT. Its protein product is CASSIDRYSNQPQHF.

The V call is TRBV4-3, the J call TRBJ1-4, with TRBD1 matching 7 bases. CDR3 size: 15 residues. The junction had 8 bases not matched to a gene; V was cut back by 2 bases and J by 8 bases. Germline CDR1 and CDR2: LGHNA and YSLEER. CDR3 DNA: TGCGCCAGCAGCCAATCAGGGGGTTCGCAAGAAAAACTGTTTTTT. It yields the protein CASSQSGGSQEKLFF.

The chain recombines TRBV19 with TRBJ1-6, with D perhaps matching TRBD1 (5 bases). The CDR3 runs to 15 residues. Germline V gene lookup returns CDR1 LNHDA and CDR2 SQIVND (reference sequence). The V gene lost 6 bases and the J gene lost 7 bases, with 16 bases spanning the gap. The CDR3 nucleotides read TGTGCCAGTAGGAACTTCGGGGGGGGAAATTCACCCCTCCACTTT. This codes for CASRNFGGGNSPLHF.